The sequence of this TCR beta chain was determined in a study of cytomegalovirus exposure and HLA in healthy donors. The sample holds one count of this clone. Its antigen is currently unknown. Researchers ran the PCR with 60 Vbeta and 13 Jbeta primers. Data came from immunoSEQ multiplex PCR; TCRdb stores just in-frame clones and leaves some out. The sample yields 200,000 or so clones, more than 75% seen once. Broader study findings: Cytomegalovirus-associated status was assigned to approximately 160 TCR beta chains. Immune exposure was documented only through CMV serostatus. Highest at DRB1 and lowest at HLA-C, TCR association rates differed among HLA loci in a later analysis. Most of the TCR beta V segments (in an earlier analysis) were productive either about 90% or about 30% of the time.

The CDR3 has 13 amino acids. Germline V gene lookup returns CDR1 MNHNS and CDR2 SASEGT. V was trimmed by 5 bases and J by 4 bases, leaving 11 bases between them. This chain connects TRBV6-1 to TRBJ1-1; D is ambiguous. The receptor's source is a woman aged 50 to 60 in good health and CMV-seropositive. Sequenced sample: PBMCs. The CDR3 DNA sequence: TGTGCCAGCAGTTCCGCGGAGGGCACTGAAGCTTTCTTT. Its translation is CASSSAEGTEAFF.